The entry below gives a single T cell receptor beta chain sequence along with its context. These data originate in a study of CD8+ T cells in alopecia areata. The CDR3 is 15 amino acids. V gave up 1 base and J gave up 1 base, with 8 bases separating them. Germline CDR1 SGHRS, CDR2 YFSETQ. Reverse transcription of extracted RNA yielded cDNA, which provided the sequencing template. TCRdb keeps only in-frame clones here, not all; method: immunoSEQ multiplex PCR. The sample has about 120,000 clones, 50% to 55% seen once. Treatment here: oral pan-JAK inhibitor, 5-10 mg twice daily. The specimen was CD4+ T cells sorted from blood, collected at week 4, from a patient treated with tofacitinib. The sequence was obtained from a human donor with alopecia areata. V and J are TRBV5-1 and TRBJ2-2; weak D call: TRBD2 (5 bases). The CDR3 protein is CASSLNGGNTGELFF. CDR3 coding DNA: TGCGCCAGCAGCTTGAATGGAGGGAACACCGGGGAGCTGTTTTTT.